The TCR beta chain described here comes from a study of T cell clusters in autoimmune cytopenias. CDR3 length: 14 amino acids. Germline CDR1 reads LNHDA; CDR2 reads SQIVND (reference sequence). Overall study results and limits: No cluster-lack signature appeared between secondary cytopenia and chronic lymphocytic leukemia patients, apparently due to lymphoma masking.

Some 39,000 genome equivalents of blood DNA were amplified for TRB. One tube held mixed TRB-A and TRB-B primer pools for touch-down PCR. Reprocessing the multiplex PCR reads, TCRdb reports a single entry for every CDR3 protein and omits DNA. The repertoire table contains some 12,000 distinct CDR3 sequences. Considering frequency, this clonotype is medium-sized. The antigen remains unidentified. This sample was shared with a second study, whose subject was T cell repertoires in aging, cancer and after chemotherapy. That work adds: In cancer patients, declining TCR diversity with age involved lost richness and lost evenness. Across the chemotherapy interval, each cancer cohort showed higher median generation probability, suggesting thymic rebound.

The TCR originated in a human donor in good health. The chain carries TRBV19 and TRBJ2-1. Specimen: peripheral blood. This chain's CDR3 is CASSMWRRNNEQFF.